The T cell receptor (beta chain) under discussion was sequenced for a study of shared clonotypes between healthy human individuals. Study results and caveats: The authors expected sequencing depth to affect clonotype sharing among donors.

V shed 2 bases and J shed 11 bases, with 12 bases lying between them. Germline V gene sequence: CDR1 MDHEN, CDR2 SYDVKM. This CDR3 comprises 12 residues. Naive CD8 cells comprised CD45RO-negative, CCR7-positively selected cells, excluding terminally differentiated effector memory CD45RA+ cells. Researchers ran the assay at a deep level. Measured with immunoSEQ multiplex PCR; TCRdb has only the in-frame clones, and not every one. The data show approximately 2,000,000 clones, just over 90% seen once. To note about this clone: Its antigen is not identified.

This receptor was taken from a man aged 18 to 30 in good health. Some clones in this sample may be carry-over from other donors' samples. The chain joins TRBV28 to TRBJ1-2; D is possibly TRBD1 (5 bases). Sequenced input: naive CD8+ T cells from PBMCs. The CDR3 DNA is TGTGCCAGCAGTTTAAGGGACTTGAGGTACACCTTC. Its translation: CASSLRDLRYTF.